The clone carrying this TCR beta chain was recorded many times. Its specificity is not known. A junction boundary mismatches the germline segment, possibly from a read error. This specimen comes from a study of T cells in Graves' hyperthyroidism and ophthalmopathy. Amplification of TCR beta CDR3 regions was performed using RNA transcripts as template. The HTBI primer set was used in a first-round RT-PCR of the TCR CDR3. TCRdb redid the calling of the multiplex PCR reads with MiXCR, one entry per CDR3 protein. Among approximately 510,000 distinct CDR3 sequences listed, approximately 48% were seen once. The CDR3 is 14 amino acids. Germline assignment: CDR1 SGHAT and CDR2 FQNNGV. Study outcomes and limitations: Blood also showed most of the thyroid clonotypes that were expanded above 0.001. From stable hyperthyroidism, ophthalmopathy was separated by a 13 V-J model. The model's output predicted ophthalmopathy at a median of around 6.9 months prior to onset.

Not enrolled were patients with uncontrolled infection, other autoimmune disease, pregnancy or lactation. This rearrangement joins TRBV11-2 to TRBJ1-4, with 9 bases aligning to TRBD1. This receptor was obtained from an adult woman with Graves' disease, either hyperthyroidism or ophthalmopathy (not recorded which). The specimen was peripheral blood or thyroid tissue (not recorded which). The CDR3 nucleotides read TGTGCCAGCAGCTCCGTCCCGGGACAGGGAAGATTGGTCTTT. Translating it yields CASSSVPGQGRLVF.